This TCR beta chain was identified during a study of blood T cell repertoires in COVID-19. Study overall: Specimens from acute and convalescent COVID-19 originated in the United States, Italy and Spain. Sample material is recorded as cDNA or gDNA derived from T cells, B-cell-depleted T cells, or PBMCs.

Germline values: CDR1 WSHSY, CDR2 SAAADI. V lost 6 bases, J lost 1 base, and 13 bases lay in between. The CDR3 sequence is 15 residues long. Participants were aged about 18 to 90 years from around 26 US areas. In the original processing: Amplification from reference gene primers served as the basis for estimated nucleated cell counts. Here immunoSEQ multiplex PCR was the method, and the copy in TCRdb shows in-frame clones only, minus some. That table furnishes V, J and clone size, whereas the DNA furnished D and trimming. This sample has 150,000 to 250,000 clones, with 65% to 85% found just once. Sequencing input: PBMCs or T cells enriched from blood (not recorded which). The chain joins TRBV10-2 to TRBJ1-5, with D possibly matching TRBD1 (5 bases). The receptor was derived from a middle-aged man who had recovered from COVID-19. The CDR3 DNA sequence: TGCGCCAGCAGGGATTTTTCAGGGAGCAATCAGCCCCAGCATTTT. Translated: CASRDFSGSNQPQHF.